This T cell receptor (beta chain) was sequenced during a study of OX40 agonist ivuxolimab in advanced cancers. This CDR3 comprises 15 residues. Germline assignment: CDR1 SGHDT and CDR2 YYEEEE. Unmatched junction bases numbered 4, after V lost 0 bases and J lost 3 bases. Some clones are missing from TCRdb's copy, which holds only in-frame ones; the method was immunoSEQ multiplex PCR. In the table there are roughly 63,000 clones, 89% of which are singletons. This TCR was sampled from an adult with an advanced solid tumor such as melanoma, head and neck, liver or kidney cancer. The source material was CD4+ or CD8+ T cells sorted from blood, sampled in a trial of the OX40 agonist ivuxolimab. The chain couples TRBV5-6 to TRBJ2-7; 9 bases agree with TRBD2. The CDR3 here is CASSLGLAGIYEQYF. CDR3 DNA sequence: TGTGCCAGCAGCTTGGGGCTAGCGGGAATCTACGAGCAGTACTTC.